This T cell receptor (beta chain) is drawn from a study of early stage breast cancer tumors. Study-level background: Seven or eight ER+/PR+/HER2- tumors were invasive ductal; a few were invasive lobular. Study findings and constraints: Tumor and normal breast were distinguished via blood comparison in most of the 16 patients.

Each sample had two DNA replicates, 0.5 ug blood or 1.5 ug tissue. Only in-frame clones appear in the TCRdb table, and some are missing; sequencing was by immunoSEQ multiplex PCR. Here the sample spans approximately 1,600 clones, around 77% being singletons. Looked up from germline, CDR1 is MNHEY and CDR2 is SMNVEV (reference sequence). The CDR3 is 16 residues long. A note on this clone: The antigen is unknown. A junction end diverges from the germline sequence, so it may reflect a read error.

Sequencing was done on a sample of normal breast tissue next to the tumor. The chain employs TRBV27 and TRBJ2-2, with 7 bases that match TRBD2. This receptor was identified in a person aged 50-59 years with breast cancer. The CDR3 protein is CASRRGAGPKTGELFF. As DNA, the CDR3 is TGTGCCAGCAGGAGGGGAGCGGGGCCGAAAACCGGGGAGCTGTTTTTT.